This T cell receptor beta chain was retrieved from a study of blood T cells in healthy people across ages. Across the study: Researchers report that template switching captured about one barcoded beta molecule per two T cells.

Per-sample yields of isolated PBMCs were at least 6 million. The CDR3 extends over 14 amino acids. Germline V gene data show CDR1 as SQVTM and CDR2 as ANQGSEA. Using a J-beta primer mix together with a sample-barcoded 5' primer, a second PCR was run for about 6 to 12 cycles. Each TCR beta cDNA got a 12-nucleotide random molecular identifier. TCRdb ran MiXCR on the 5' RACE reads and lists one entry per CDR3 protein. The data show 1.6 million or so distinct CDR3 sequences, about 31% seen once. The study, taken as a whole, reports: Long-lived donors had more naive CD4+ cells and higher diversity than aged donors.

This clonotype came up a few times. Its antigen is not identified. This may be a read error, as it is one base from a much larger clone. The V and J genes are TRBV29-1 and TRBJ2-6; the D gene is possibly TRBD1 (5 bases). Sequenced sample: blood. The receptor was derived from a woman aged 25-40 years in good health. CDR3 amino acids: CSVEEDFGANVRTF. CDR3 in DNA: TGCAGCGTTGAAGAGGATTTTGGGGCCAACGTCCGGACTTTC. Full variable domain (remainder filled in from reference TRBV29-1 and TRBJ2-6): SAVISQKPSRDICQRGTSLTIQCQVDSQVTMMFWYRQQPGQSLTLIATANQGSEATYESGFVIDKFPISRPNLTFSTLTVSNMSPEDSSIYLCSVEEDFGANVRTFGAGSRLTVL.